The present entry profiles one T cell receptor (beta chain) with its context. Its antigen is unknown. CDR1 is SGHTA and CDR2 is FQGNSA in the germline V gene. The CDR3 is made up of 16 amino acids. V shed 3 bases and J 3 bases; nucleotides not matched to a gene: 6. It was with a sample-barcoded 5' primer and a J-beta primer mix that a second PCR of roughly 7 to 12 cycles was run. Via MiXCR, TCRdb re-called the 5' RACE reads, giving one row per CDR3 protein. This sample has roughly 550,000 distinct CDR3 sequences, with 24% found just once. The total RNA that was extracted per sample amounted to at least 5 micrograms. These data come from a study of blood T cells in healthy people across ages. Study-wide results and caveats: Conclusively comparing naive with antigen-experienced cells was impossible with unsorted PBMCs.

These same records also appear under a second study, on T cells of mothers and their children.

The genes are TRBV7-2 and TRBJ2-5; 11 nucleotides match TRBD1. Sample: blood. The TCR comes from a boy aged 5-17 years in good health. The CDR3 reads CASSFKWDRGEETQYF. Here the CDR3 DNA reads TGTGCCAGCAGCTTCAAATGGGACAGGGGGGAAGAGACCCAGTACTTC. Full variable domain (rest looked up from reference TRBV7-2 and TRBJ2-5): GAGVSQSPSNKVTEKGKDVELRCDPISGHTALYWYRQSLGQGLEFLIYFQGNSAPDKSGLPSDRFSAERTGGSVSTLTIQRTQQEDSAVYLCASSFKWDRGEETQYFGPGTRLLVL.